Each of the 9 T cell receptor beta chains below was sequenced from the same sample in a study of cytomegalovirus exposure and HLA in healthy donors. PCR employed 60 Vbeta and 13 Jbeta primers. Clones were read by immunoSEQ multiplex PCR, and TCRdb kept only the in-frame ones, dropping some. The sample has about 140,000 clones, 77% seen once. Input material: PBMCs. Receptors originate from a man aged 30 to 39 in good health and CMV-seronegative.

The chain combines TRBV7-9 with TRBJ1-1; D call uncertain. The germline V gene has CDR1 SEHNR and CDR2 FQNEAQ (reference sequence). There are 15 residues in the CDR3. V was cut by 0 bases and J by 5 bases, with 13 bases left in between. The chain's CDR3 is CASSLATPRGTEAFF. CDR3 nucleotide sequence: TGTGCCAGCAGCTTAGCCACCCCGAGAGGGACTGAAGCTTTCTTT.

This chain connects TRBV27 to TRBJ1-1; weak D call: TRBD1 (6 bases). The CDR3 contains 15 residues. From germline, CDR1 is MNHEY and CDR2 SMNVEV (reference sequence). V lost 4 bases, J lost 1 base, and 13 bases lay in between. CDR3: CASSSWRTANTEAFF. CDR3 in DNA: TGTGCCAGCAGTTCATGGAGGACAGCGAACACTGAAGCTTTCTTT.

The chain couples TRBV28 to TRBJ2-7; 8 nucleotides line up with TRBD1. This CDR3 has 13 amino acids. The V gene end was trimmed by 6 bases and the J gene end by 0 bases; junction bases not matched to a gene: 1. Germline assignment: CDR1 MDHEN and CDR2 SYDVKM. CDR3 amino acids: CASRDRGSYEQYF. Written as DNA, the CDR3 is TGTGCCAGCAGAGACAGGGGCTCCTACGAGCAGTACTTC.

The chain recombines TRBV30 with TRBJ1-5, with D unresolved. CDR3 length equals 13 residues. Germline V gene sequence: CDR1 GTSNPN, CDR2 SVGIG (reference sequence). The ends were cut back, 5 bases at V and 2 bases at J, with 10 bases in the middle. DNA of the CDR3: TGTGCCTGGGGCCTGGGAGGCAATCAGCCCCAGCATTTT. It is translated as CAWGLGGNQPQHF. Variable domain in full (rest from reference TRBV30 and TRBJ1-5): SQTIHQWPATLVQPVGSPLSLECTVEGTSNPNLYWYRQAAGRGLQLLFYSVGIGQISSEVPQNLSASRPQDRQFILSSKKLLLSDSGFYLCAWGLGGNQPQHFGDGTRLSIL.

V gene TRBV14 combines with J gene TRBJ2-1; 11 nucleotides agree with TRBD2. Germline trimming cut 4 bases from V and 4 bases from J; bases unmatched to any gene: 3. The germline gives CDR1 SGHDN, CDR2 FVKESK. This CDR3 contains 15 residues. CDR3 sequence reads: CASSPGTSGYNEQFF. The CDR3 coding sequence is TGTGCCAGCAGCCCCGGGACTAGCGGTTACAATGAGCAGTTCTTC.

The J gene is TRBJ1-2, the V gene TRBV28; D ambiguous. The CDR3 has 15 residues. CDR1 and CDR2 from the germline V gene are MDHEN and SYDVKM. V was pared by 6 bases and J by 4 bases, with 18 bases between. The CDR3 DNA reads TGTGCCAGCAGCCCCCCTAGCCTGATATTCTATGGCTACACCTTC. This sequence encodes CASSPPSLIFYGYTF.

This clone was seen a single time. The gene calls are TRBV25-1 and TRBJ1-2, with 10 bases identical to TRBD1. The trim removed 0 bases at V and 8 bases at J, leaving 9 bases unmatched. The germline gives CDR1 MGHDK, CDR2 SYGVNS. This CDR3 spans 16 amino acids. The DNA of the CDR3 is TGTGCCAGCAGTGAATATAACCCGGGACAGGGGAGCGGCTACACCTTC. This encodes CASSEYNPGQGSGYTF.

The chain couples TRBV7-3 to TRBJ2-5; no clear D. Looked up from germline, CDR1 is SGHTA and CDR2 is FQGTGA. V lost 0 bases, J lost 0 bases, and 5 bases lay in between. The CDR3 spans 14 residues. This CDR3 is CASSLTADQETQYF. The CDR3 DNA reads TGTGCCAGCAGCTTAACGGCAGACCAAGAGACCCAGTACTTC.

This chain joins TRBV19 and TRBJ2-5, with 9 bases aligning to TRBD2. The ends lost 4 bases at V and 5 bases at J; junction bases unmatched: 11. Germline V CDR1 and CDR2: LNHDA, SQIVND (reference sequence). The CDR3 contains 16 residues. Here the CDR3 reads CASSSSSGRLGETQYF. CDR3 coding DNA: TGTGCCAGTAGTAGTTCAAGCGGGAGGCTGGGGGAGACCCAGTACTTC.